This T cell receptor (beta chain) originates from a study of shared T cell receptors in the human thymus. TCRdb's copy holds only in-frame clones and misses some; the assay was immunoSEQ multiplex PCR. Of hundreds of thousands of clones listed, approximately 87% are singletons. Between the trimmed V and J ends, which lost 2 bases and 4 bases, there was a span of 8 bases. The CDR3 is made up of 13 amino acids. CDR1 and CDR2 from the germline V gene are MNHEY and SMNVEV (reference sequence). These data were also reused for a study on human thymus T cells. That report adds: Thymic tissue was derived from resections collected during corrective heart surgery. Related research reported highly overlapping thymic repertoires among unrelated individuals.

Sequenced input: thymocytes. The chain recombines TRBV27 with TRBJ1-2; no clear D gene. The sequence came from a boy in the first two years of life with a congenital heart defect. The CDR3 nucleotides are TGTGCCAGCAGTTTAATCCCGGGCTATGGCTACACCTTC. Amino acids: CASSLIPGYGYTF.